This T cell receptor (beta chain) was sequenced during a study of graft-versus-host responses after intestinal transplantation. Findings of the study overall: Peak levels of circulating GvH clones tracked with early post-transplant HvG declines. In recipient marrow, GvH clones were found, and some appeared first in ileum or blood. Some patients had graft-donor T cell macrochimerism. In their allografts, the ratios of graft-versus-host to host-versus-graft T cell clones were high.

Libraries were prepared by immunoSEQ multiplex PCR; TCRdb keeps only in-frame clonotypes and omits some of them. The sample gives 23,000 or so clones, more than 75% of which show up once; over 0.75% is in the top ten. The CDR3 contains 14 residues. From germline, CDR1 is MGHRA and CDR2 YSYEKL. With respect to this clone: The antigen is not known. Germline is not matched at one junction end, which may reflect a read error. Other DNA variants within this sample encode the same CDR3.

This rearrangement joins TRBV4-1 to TRBJ1-1; no clear D. The receptor comes from a human donor who was the organ donor for an intestinal transplant. This material consisted of unstimulated CD8+ T cells sorted from spleen or lymph node cells, taken before transplant. CDR3 in amino acids: CASSQVIRNTEAFF. The DNA of the CDR3 is TGCGCTAGCAGCCAAGTGATACGGAACACTGAAGCTTTCTTT.